This TCR beta chain comes out of a study of regulatory and conventional T cells in breast cancer (dated by TCRdb to the mid-2010s). Library method: PCR. Sequencing used an Illumina MiSeq. TCRdb trimmed the raw reads at Q25, called clones with MiXCR and kept productive beta chains. Rows with a matching CDR3 protein are joined into one entry that keeps the most common DNA and genes. This sample lists around 15,000 distinct CDR3 sequences; around 30% were detected once. Roughly 1.5% of the sample lies in the top ten. From its cysteine to its phenylalanine, the CDR3 spans 15 amino acids. CDR3 DNA only is kept here, 45 bases in frame from base 1. With respect to this clonotype: The clone's antigen remains unknown. A read error may produce the germline difference seen at one junction end.

In this chain, TRBV12-3 or TRBV12-4 is recombined with TRBJ1-2; TRBD1 aligns with 12 central bases. Material for sequencing was conventional T cells from blood. This TCR derives from a female donor in good health. CDR3 region: CACSLGTGGNYGYTF. The bases read TGTGCCTGCAGCTTAGGGACAGGGGGCAACTATGGCTACACCTTC.